Listed here is a single T cell receptor (beta chain). The sample is drawn from a study of T cell changes during pregnancy in multiple sclerosis. The assay was immunoSEQ multiplex PCR, and TCRdb's table has in-frame clones only and misses some. The table records tens of thousands of clones, roughly 90% of them present only once. V gave up 2 bases and J gave up 8 bases, with 15 bases separating them. The CDR3 is 15 amino acids. Germline V gene data show CDR1 as LNHDA and CDR2 as SQIVND (reference sequence). The specimen was CD4+ T cells from peripheral blood mononuclear cells, collected in the third trimester of pregnancy. The genes are TRBV19 and TRBJ1-4, with a tentative D call TRBD1 (5 bases). The source is a female donor in good health, enrolled as a control in a pregnancy study. Written as DNA, the CDR3 is TGTGCCAGTAGTATATTGCAGGGCAGTGGCGAAAAACTGTTTTTT. This codes for CASSILQGSGEKLFF.